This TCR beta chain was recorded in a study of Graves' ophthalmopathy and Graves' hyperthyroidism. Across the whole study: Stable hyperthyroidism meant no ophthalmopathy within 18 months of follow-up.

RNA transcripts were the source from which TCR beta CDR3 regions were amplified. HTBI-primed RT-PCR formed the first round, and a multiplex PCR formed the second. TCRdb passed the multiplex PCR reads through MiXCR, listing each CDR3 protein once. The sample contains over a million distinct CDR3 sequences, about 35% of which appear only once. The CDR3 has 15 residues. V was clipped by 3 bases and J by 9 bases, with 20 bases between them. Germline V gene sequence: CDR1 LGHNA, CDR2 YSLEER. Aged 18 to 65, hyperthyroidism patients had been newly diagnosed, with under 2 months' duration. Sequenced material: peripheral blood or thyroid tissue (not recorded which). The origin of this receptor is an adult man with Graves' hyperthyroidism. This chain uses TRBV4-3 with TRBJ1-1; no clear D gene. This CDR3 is CASSQGQIWGEKAFF. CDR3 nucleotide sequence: TGCGCCAGCAGCCAGGGTCAGATATGGGGAGAAAAAGCTTTCTTT.